This TCR beta chain was sequenced during a study of blood T cell repertoires in COVID-19. The table came from immunoSEQ multiplex PCR; TCRdb's copy has only in-frame clones and leaves some out. This sample has about 160,000 clones, with less than 85% found just once. This clone has more than one count but fewer than ten. The specimen sequenced was peripheral blood. The TCR sequence derives from a woman between 55 and 75 years old with COVID-19, enrolled during active disease.

This CDR3 is CASSVGALPSTDTQYF. The CDR3 DNA follows: TGTGCCAGCAGCGTAGGAGCCCTACCTAGCACAGATACGCAGTATTTT. The chain couples TRBV9 to TRBJ2-3; D remains ambiguous. CDR1 is SGDLS, CDR2 YYNGEE, per germline. V dropped 0 bases and J dropped 0 bases, with 11 bases sitting between them. The CDR3 sequence is 16 residues long.